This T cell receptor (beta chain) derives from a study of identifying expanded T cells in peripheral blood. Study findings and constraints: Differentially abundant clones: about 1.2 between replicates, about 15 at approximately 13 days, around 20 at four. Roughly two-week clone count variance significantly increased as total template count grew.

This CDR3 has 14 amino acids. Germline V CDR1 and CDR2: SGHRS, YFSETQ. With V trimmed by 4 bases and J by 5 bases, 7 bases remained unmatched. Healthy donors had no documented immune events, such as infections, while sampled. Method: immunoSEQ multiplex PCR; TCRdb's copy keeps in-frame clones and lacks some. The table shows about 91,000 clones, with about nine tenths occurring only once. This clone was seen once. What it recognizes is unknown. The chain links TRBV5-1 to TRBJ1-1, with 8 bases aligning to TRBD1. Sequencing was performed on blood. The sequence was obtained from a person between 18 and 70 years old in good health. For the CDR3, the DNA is TGCGCCAGCAGCCAGGACAGGGCGAAAACTGAAGCTTTCTTT. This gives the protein CASSQDRAKTEAFF.